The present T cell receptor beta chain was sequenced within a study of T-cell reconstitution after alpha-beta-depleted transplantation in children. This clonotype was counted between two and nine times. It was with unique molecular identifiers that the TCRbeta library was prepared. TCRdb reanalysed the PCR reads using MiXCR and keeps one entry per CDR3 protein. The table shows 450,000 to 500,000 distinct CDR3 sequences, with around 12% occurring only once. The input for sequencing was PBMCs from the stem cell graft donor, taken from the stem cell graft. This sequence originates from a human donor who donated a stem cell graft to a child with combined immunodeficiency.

The CDR3 here is CASFGTGVPEQYF. The CDR3 DNA reads TGTGCCAGCTTCGGGACAGGGGTCCCCGAGCAGTACTTC. The chain carries TRBV7-9 and TRBJ2-7, with 10 bases fitting TRBD1. The V gene end was trimmed by 8 bases and the J gene end by 6 bases; junction bases not matched to a gene: 7. This CDR3 region has 13 residues. The germline V gene has CDR1 SEHNR and CDR2 FQNEAQ (reference sequence). Combining the CDR3 with reference TRBV7-9 and TRBJ2-7 gives the whole variable domain DTGVSQNPRHKITKRGQNVTFRCDPISEHNRLYWYRQTLGQGPEFLTYFQNEAQLEKSRLLSDRFSAERPKGSFSTLEIQRTEQGDSAMYLCASFGTGVPEQYFGPGTRLTVT.